The 17 T cell receptor beta chains given below trace back to one sample, sequenced in a study of cytomegalovirus exposure and HLA in healthy donors. PCR amplification relied on 60 Vbeta primers (plus 13 Jbeta primers). Profiled with immunoSEQ multiplex PCR; TCRdb holds only in-frame clones, not every one. The sample's table shows 170,000 or so clones. The sequenced material came from PBMCs. These receptors were taken from a man under 40 in good health and CMV-seronegative.

This chain links TRBV2 with TRBJ2-1; D is undetermined. The V end lost 6 bases, the J end lost 10 bases, and 16 bases lay between the germline ends. Germline loops: CDR1 SNHLY, CDR2 FYNNEI. This CDR3 has 13 residues. In DNA form, the CDR3 reads TGTGCCAGCAGCAACCTCGACTCGCCCGAGCAGTTCTTC. Encoded protein: CASSNLDSPEQFF.

The J gene is TRBJ2-7, the V gene TRBV14; 10 bases match TRBD1. The J segment lost 5 bases and the V segment lost 5 bases, leaving 6 bases of the junction unmatched. Germline V gives CDR1 SGHDN, CDR2 FVKESK. The CDR3 is 14 amino acids. The CDR3 DNA reads as TGTGCCAGCAGCGCGCGGGACAGGGGCAACGAGCAGTACTTC. It yields the protein CASSARDRGNEQYF.

This CDR3 reads CASSSTGDATNEKLFF. The CDR3 nucleotides read TGTGCCAGCAGCTCGACAGGGGATGCAACTAATGAAAAACTGTTTTTT. The chain has TRBV7-9 and TRBJ1-4; TRBD1 agrees at 8 bases. Trimming removed 4 bases from V and 0 bases from J; junction bases left unmatched: 4. CDR3 length: 16 residues. Germline lookup yields CDR1 SEHNR and CDR2 FQNEAQ (reference sequence).

The rearrangement links TRBV7-9 to TRBJ2-1; D perhaps matches TRBD2 (6 bases). CDR1 is SEHNR, CDR2 FQNEAQ, per germline (reference sequence). Trimming took off 5 bases at V and 14 bases at J, with 19 bases between the two ends. The CDR3 runs 13 residues. CDR3 DNA sequence: TGTGCCAGCAGCCGCCTAGCGCAGAGAGGGAAGTTCTTC. This gives the protein CASSRLAQRGKFF.

V gene TRBV5-4 combines with J gene TRBJ2-1; 7 bases are a match to TRBD1. Germline V gene data show CDR1 as SGHNT and CDR2 as YYREEE (reference sequence). The CDR3 runs to 16 residues. J lost 2 bases, V lost 0 bases, and 5 bases had no gene match. The CDR3: CASSLGGRGTYNEQFF. The CDR3 coding sequence is TGTGCCAGCAGCTTGGGGGGCAGGGGGACCTACAATGAGCAGTTCTTC.

V usage is TRBV6-6 and J usage is TRBJ2-5; possibly TRBD1 for D (6 bases). The J call may be wrong; the DNA end is better matched by TRBJ2-7. From germline, CDR1 is MNHNY and CDR2 SVGAGI (reference sequence). CDR3 length: 12 amino acids. In DNA form, the CDR3 reads TGTGCCAGCACCAAAACAGGGAACGAGCAGTACTTC. Amino acids: CASTKTGNEQYF.

This chain joins TRBV7-9 and TRBJ1-1; D is ambiguous. CDR3 length: 13 residues. Germline V gives CDR1 SEHNR, CDR2 FQNEAQ (reference sequence). Trimming pared 1 base from V and 3 bases from J, leaving 6 bases between. CDR3 in DNA: TGTGCCAGCAGCTTAGATCAGGACACTGAAGCTTTCTTT. Translated: CASSLDQDTEAFF. The variable domain in full, with the rest retrieved from reference TRBV7-9 and TRBJ1-1, is DTGVSQNPRHKITKRGQNVTFRCDPISEHNRLYWYRQTLGQGPEFLTYFQNEAQLEKSRLLSDRFSAERPKGSFSTLEIQRTEQGDSAMYLCASSLDQDTEAFFGQGTRLTVV.

The chain couples TRBV7-2 to TRBJ1-1, with 7 positions matching TRBD1. J was trimmed by 0 bases and V by 4 bases; bases with no gene match: 5. The V gene's germline CDR1 is SGHTA and CDR2 FQGNSA. The length of the CDR3 is 15 residues. The CDR3 nucleotides read TGTGCCAGCAGCTCAACCGGGACAGTGAACACTGAAGCTTTCTTT. Translating it yields CASSSTGTVNTEAFF.

This chain links TRBV7-2 with TRBJ2-5; 9 nucleotides line up with TRBD1. The germline gives CDR1 SGHTA, CDR2 FQGNSA. V shed 2 bases and J 5 bases; nucleotides not matched to a gene: 6. The CDR3 sequence is 15 residues long. CDR3 region: CASSLQQGAGETQYF. Written as DNA, the CDR3 is TGTGCCAGCAGCTTACAACAGGGGGCTGGGGAGACCCAGTACTTC.

V and J are TRBV9 and TRBJ1-2; D uncertain. Trimming took off 4 bases at V and 3 bases at J, with 13 bases between the two ends. The CDR3 sequence is 14 residues long. Germline lookup yields CDR1 SGDLS and CDR2 YYNGEE. CDR3 amino acids: CASSTYRGHYGYTF. CDR3 sequence (DNA): TGTGCCAGCAGCACCTACCGGGGTCACTATGGCTACACCTTC.

The chain couples TRBV29-1 to TRBJ1-1, with D possibly matching TRBD1 (6 bases). Germline-derived CDR1 and CDR2 are SQVTM and ANQGSEA. V gave up 3 bases and J gave up 6 bases, with 14 bases separating them. This CDR3 spans 13 amino acids. CDR3 coding DNA: TGCAGCGTTGAGGCAGGGGCGTCCGCTGAAGCTTTCTTT. This gives the protein CSVEAGASAEAFF.

V gene TRBV5-1 combines with J gene TRBJ1-2; no reliable D call. Trimming shortened V by 3 bases and J by 0 bases, and 15 bases separated the two germline ends. The CDR3 has 16 amino acids. Germline loops: CDR1 SGHRS, CDR2 YFSETQ. The CDR3 sequence: CASSSPAGGSNYGYTF. DNA of the CDR3: TGCGCCAGCAGCTCCCCCGCGGGCGGTTCTAACTATGGCTACACCTTC.

The rearrangement links TRBV28 to TRBJ2-7; no clear D gene. V gave up 3 bases and J gave up 5 bases, with 5 bases separating them. The CDR3 runs to 11 residues. Looked up from germline, CDR1 is MDHEN and CDR2 is SYDVKM. The CDR3 sequence is CASSFAHEQYF. The CDR3 nucleotides read TGTGCCAGCAGTTTTGCGCACGAGCAGTACTTC.

The chain is built from TRBV29-1 and TRBJ1-2, with D tentatively TRBD1 (5 bases). CDR1 is SQVTM, CDR2 ANQGSEA, per germline. The CDR3 length is 14 residues. V lost 6 bases and J lost 1, with 15 bases in between. The CDR3 coding sequence is TGCAGCGTCAGCAGGCAGGGATATAACTATGGCTACACCTTC. Amino acid sequence: CSVSRQGYNYGYTF.

The rearrangement links TRBV14 to TRBJ2-7; 7 bases fit TRBD2. Losses at the gene ends were 3 bases for V and 2 bases for J; bases not matched to a gene: 13. CDR3 length: 17 residues. Germline CDR1 reads SGHDN; CDR2 reads FVKESK. The CDR3 DNA follows: TGTGCCAGCAGCCATCTCGGGGACTACACCCATCCCTACGAGCAGTACTTC. As protein: CASSHLGDYTHPYEQYF.

The chain combines TRBV6-6 with TRBJ1-1, with no clear D. The CDR3 covers 14 residues. V gave up 0 bases and J gave up 6 bases, with 11 bases separating them. Germline-derived CDR1 and CDR2 are MNHNY and SVGAGI (reference sequence). CDR3 sequence (DNA): TGTGCCAGCAGTTACTCCGTACTTGTCTCTGAAGCTTTCTTT. Protein product: CASSYSVLVSEAFF.

The chain uses TRBV6-1 and TRBJ2-5, with a weak D call TRBD2 (5 bases). V lost 1 base, J lost 4 bases, and 13 bases lay in between. CDR1 is MNHNS, CDR2 SASEGT, per germline. The CDR3 totals 15 residues. CDR3 in amino acids: CASSEELTGSETQYF. The CDR3 region has the DNA TGTGCCAGCAGTGAAGAACTAACGGGGTCAGAGACCCAGTACTTC.